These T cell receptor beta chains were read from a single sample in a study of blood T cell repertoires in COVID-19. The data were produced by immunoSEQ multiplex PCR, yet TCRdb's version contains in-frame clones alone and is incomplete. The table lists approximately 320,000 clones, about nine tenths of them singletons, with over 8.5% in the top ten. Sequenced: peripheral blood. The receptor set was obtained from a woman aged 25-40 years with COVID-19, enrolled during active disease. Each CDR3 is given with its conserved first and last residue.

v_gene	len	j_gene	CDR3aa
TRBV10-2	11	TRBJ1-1	CASSVVTEAFF
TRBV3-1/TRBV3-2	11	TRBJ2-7	CASSPTAGKYF
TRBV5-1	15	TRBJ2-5	CASSLVRGTQETQYF
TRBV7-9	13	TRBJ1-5	CASSRDNNQPQHF
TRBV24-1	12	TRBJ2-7	CATRGEGGEQYF
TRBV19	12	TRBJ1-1	CASSLGGDRAFF
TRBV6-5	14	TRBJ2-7	CASSYNVASGEQYF
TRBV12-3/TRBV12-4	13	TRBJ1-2	CASSRGQAGGYTF
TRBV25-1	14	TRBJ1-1	CASSERGGSTEAFF
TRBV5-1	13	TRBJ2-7	CASSLEQGNEQYF
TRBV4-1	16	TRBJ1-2	CASSQAGTGSNYGYTF
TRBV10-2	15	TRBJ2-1	CASSESGSSYNEQFF
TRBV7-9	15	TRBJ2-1	CASSLGQFSYNEQFF
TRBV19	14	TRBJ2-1	CASSLGTLYNEQFF
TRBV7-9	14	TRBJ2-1	CASSLSLLTGEQFF
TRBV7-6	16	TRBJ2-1	CASSLAEAPLYNEQFF
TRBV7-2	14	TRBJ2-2	CASSLLLNTGELFF
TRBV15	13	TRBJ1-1	CATSRGSSTEAFF
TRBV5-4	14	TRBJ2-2	CASRTAGNTGELFF
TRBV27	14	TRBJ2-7	CASSLLGGAYEQYF
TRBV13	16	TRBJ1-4	CASSSTSGSSNEKLFF
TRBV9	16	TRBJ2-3	CASSVASGAKGDTQYF
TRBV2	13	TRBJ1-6	CASSGEQGLSLHF
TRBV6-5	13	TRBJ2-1	CASSGGASNEQFF
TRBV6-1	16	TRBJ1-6	CASSDSGTANNSPLHF
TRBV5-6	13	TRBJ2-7	CASSLDISYEQYF
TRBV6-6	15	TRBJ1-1	CASSYRQRALTEAFF
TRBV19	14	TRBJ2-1	CASSVGGTYNEQFF
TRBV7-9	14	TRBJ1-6	CAGQGIYDNSPLHF
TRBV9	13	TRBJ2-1	CASSPFNYNEQFF
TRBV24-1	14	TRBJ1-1	CATSDSGGTTEAFF
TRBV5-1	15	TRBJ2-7	CASSPLGQGSYEQYF
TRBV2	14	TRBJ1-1	CASSRQTLNTEAFF
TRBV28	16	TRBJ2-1	CASSPPAGAVYNEQFF
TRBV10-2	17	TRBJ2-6	CATANRVLLSGANVLTF
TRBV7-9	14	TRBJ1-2	CASSLVGGGYGYTF
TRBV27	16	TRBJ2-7	CASRGPRTEGTYEQYF
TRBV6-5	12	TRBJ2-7	CASFFRVYEQYF
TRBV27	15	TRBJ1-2	CASSSSVQPNYGYTF
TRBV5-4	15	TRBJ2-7	CASSPRGAGGHEQYF